Below, 12 T cell receptor beta chains from the same sample are listed, as sequenced in a study of cytomegalovirus exposure and HLA in healthy donors. The primer mix had 60 Vbeta and 13 Jbeta primers. The protocol was immunoSEQ multiplex PCR, while the TCRdb copy is restricted to in-frame clones and leaves out a portion. The sample lists roughly 180,000 clones; roughly 10% were seen once. The sequencing sample was made of PBMCs. The receptors originated from a woman aged 25 to 39 in good health and CMV-seropositive.

This clone was counted only a few times. The V gene is TRBV7-8, the J gene TRBJ2-3, with TRBD2 as a possible D gene (6 bases). The germline gives CDR1 SGHVS, CDR2 FQNEAQ. The V end lost 1 base, the J end lost 6 bases, and 14 bases lay between the germline ends. The CDR3 loop spans 15 amino acids. The CDR3 spells CASSLEWRGADTQYF. CDR3 coding DNA: TGTGCCAGCAGCTTAGAGTGGCGGGGAGCGGATACGCAGTATTTT.

This clone has more than one count but fewer than ten. The CDR3 region is CASSLQVSGIWGNEQFF. The CDR3, as DNA: TGTGCCAGCAGCTTACAAGTATCCGGGATCTGGGGAAATGAGCAGTTCTTC. The chain employs TRBV7-9 and TRBJ2-1; TRBD2 might be the D (5 bases). V lost 2 bases and J 7 bases, leaving 21 bases between the germline ends. This CDR3 comprises 17 residues. Germline values: CDR1 SEHNR, CDR2 FQNEAQ (reference sequence).

The rearrangement links TRBV9 to TRBJ1-2; 9 nucleotides line up with TRBD1. Germline values: CDR1 SGDLS, CDR2 YYNGEE. After removal of 2 bases from V and 2 bases from J, the junction contained 4 bases not matched to a gene. This CDR3 region has 15 residues. The CDR3 protein is CASSVGDRGNYGYTF. CDR3 DNA sequence: TGTGCCAGCAGCGTGGGAGACAGGGGGAACTATGGCTACACCTTC.

The chain is built from TRBV10-3 and TRBJ2-7, with 9 bases aligning to TRBD2. The CDR3 loop spans 15 amino acids. CDR1 and CDR2 from the germline V gene are ENHRY and SYGVKD. After removal of 6 bases from V and 0 bases from J, the junction contained 6 bases not matched to a gene. The CDR3 sequence: CAIRPASGASYEQYF. The CDR3 region has the DNA TGTGCCATCAGACCCGCTAGCGGGGCCTCCTACGAGCAGTACTTC.

This clone was seen only a few times. This rearrangement joins TRBV5-1 to TRBJ2-1; 9 nucleotides align to TRBD1. There are 14 residues in the CDR3. Germline V lookup: CDR1 SGHRS, CDR2 YFSETQ. V was clipped by 4 bases and J by 8 bases; unmatched bases: 7. The CDR3 here is CASSARDREDEQFF. The DNA of the CDR3 is TGCGCCAGCAGCGCCCGGGACAGGGAAGATGAGCAGTTCTTC.

This clone was counted between two and nine times. This sequence joins TRBV11-2 and TRBJ2-7; 8 bases agree with TRBD2. Germline V gene data show CDR1 as SGHAT and CDR2 as FQNNGV. V dropped 5 bases and J dropped 3; count of bases not matched to a gene: 9. This CDR3 comprises 15 residues. This CDR3 reads CASSPRQAGVYEQYF. The CDR3 bases are TGTGCCAGCAGCCCGCGTCAAGCGGGGGTCTACGAGCAGTACTTC.

This chain links TRBV1 with TRBJ2-7; the table's TRBD2 call for D was not verified on the DNA. TRBV1 is designated a pseudogene. The CDR3 has 14 amino acids. This CDR3 is CVQRDSSTSYEQYF. The CDR3, as DNA: TGCGTACAAAGGGACTCCAGTACCTCCTACGAGCAGTACTTC.

This clone was counted between two and nine times. J is TRBJ2-3 and V is TRBV2; D is perhaps TRBD2 (6 bases). The V gene lost 2 bases and the J gene lost 2 bases, with 11 bases spanning the gap. The CDR3 is 15 residues long. Per the germline V gene, CDR1 is SNHLY and CDR2 is FYNNEI. Written as DNA, the CDR3 is TGTGCCAGCAGTGAACGGGGGACCATCACAGATACGCAGTATTTT. It codes for CASSERGTITDTQYF. The full variable domain, with the rest looked up from reference TRBV2 and TRBJ2-3, is EPEVTQTPSHQVTQMGQEVILRCVPISNHLYFYWYRQILGQKVEFLVSFYNNEISEKSEIFDDQFSVERPDGSNFTLKIRSTKLEDSAMYFCASSERGTITDTQYFGPGTRLTVL.

V and J are TRBV5-1 and TRBJ2-5; TRBD1 aligns across 7 bases. The end of the DNA is better explained by TRBJ2-7, so the J call may be wrong. The germline V gene encodes CDR1 SGHRS and CDR2 YFSETQ. The CDR3 runs to 14 residues. In DNA form, the CDR3 reads TGCGCCAGCAGCTTACAGGGGATAACCTACGAGCAGTACTTC. Its translation: CASSLQGITYEQYF.

The chain couples TRBV5-1 to TRBJ2-7; possible D gene TRBD2, 6 bases. CDR1 and CDR2 (germline): SGHRS, YFSETQ. The CDR3 is made up of 14 amino acids. The V and J ends lost 1 base and 0 bases respectively, with 8 bases between them. CDR3 sequence reads: CASSLSGASYEQYF. As DNA, the CDR3 is TGCGCCAGCAGCTTGTCGGGAGCCTCCTACGAGCAGTACTTC.

The rearrangement joins TRBV7-3 to TRBJ2-5, with 7 positions matching TRBD2. The germline CDR1 and CDR2 sequences are SGHTA and FQGTGA. Unmatched junction bases numbered 5, after V lost 3 bases and J lost 1 base. The CDR3 runs 15 residues. CDR3 sequence reads: CASSLYSGPQETQYF. Written as DNA, the CDR3 is TGTGCCAGCAGCTTGTATAGCGGGCCCCAAGAGACCCAGTACTTC.

The chain is built from TRBV9 and TRBJ1-1; D possibly corresponds to TRBD1 (6 bases). Germline assignment: CDR1 SGDLS and CDR2 YYNGEE. The ends were cut back, 0 bases at V and 3 bases at J, with 21 bases in the middle. The CDR3 spans 18 residues. CDR3 DNA sequence: TGTGCCAGCAGCGTAGAGCTTGTGGGGGCCTACGATGACACTGAAGCTTTCTTT. Translated: CASSVELVGAYDDTEAFF.